A single sample is the source of the 2 T cell receptor beta chains below, sequenced in a study of blood T cell repertoires in COVID-19. The repertoire was sequenced with immunoSEQ multiplex PCR; TCRdb's copy has only in-frame clones and lacks some. The table lists over 90,000 clones, about 86% of them singletons, with about an eighth in the top ten. The sequencing sample was made of peripheral blood. The receptors originated from a woman aged 55 to 70 in a cohort sampled during active or convalescent COVID-19.

Concerning this clone: This may arise from a read error, as a much more abundant clone is one base away. The chain employs TRBV25-1 and TRBJ1-2, with 7 bases identical to TRBD1. Germline V lookup: CDR1 MGHDK, CDR2 SYGVNS. The V and J ends lost 1 base and 5 bases, in that order; junction bases with no gene match: 4. The CDR3 is made up of 14 amino acids. The CDR3 sequence is CASSESGTEYGYTF. The CDR3 DNA reads TGTGCCAGCAGTGAATCCGGGACAGAGTATGGCTACACCTTC.

The CDR3 region is CASSLKAGQGVEQYF. The DNA for the CDR3 is TGTGCCAGCAGCTTAAAGGCGGGACAGGGCGTCGAGCAGTACTTC. The chain uses TRBV7-2 and TRBJ2-7, with 9 bases aligning to TRBD1. With 2 bases clipped from V and 6 bases from J, the junction kept 8 bases outside the gene matches. The germline V gene encodes CDR1 SGHTA and CDR2 FQGNSA. The CDR3 runs to 15 residues.